This TCR beta chain was retrieved from a study of blood T cells in healthy people across ages. Using a J-beta primer mix together with a sample-barcoded 5' primer, a second PCR was run for 7 to 11 cycles. From the 5' RACE reads, TCRdb called clonotypes with MiXCR, one entry per CDR3 protein. The repertoire holds some 670,000 distinct CDR3 sequences, under 65% seen once, with approximately 13% in the top ten. The J segment lost 6 bases and the V segment lost 1 base, leaving 9 bases of the junction unmatched. There are 16 residues in the CDR3. CDR1 is LNHDA, CDR2 SQIVND, per germline (reference sequence).

The rearrangement joins TRBV19 to TRBJ1-5; 7 nucleotides align to TRBD1. Material: blood. This sequence originates from an elderly woman in good health. CDR3 coding DNA: TGTGCCAGTAGTATAGCATACAGGGGTTACGGTCAGCCCCAGCATTTT. It codes for CASSIAYRGYGQPQHF.